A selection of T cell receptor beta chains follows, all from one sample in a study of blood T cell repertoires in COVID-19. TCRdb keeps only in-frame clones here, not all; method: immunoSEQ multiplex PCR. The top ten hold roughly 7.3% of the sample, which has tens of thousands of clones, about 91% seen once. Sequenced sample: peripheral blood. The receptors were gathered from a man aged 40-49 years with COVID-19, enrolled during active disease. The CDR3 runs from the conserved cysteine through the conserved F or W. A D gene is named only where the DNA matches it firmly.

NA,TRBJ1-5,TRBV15,CATSSVQVGQPQHF
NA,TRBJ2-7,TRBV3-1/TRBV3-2,CASSRPAPGRGGCQYF
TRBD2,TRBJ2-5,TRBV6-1,CASSEGGLPGGETQYF
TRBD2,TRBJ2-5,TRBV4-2,CASSQEGTSGGVGETQYF
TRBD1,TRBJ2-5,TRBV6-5,CASGQGGRRETQYF
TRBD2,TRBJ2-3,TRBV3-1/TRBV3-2,CASSPSGGAATQYF
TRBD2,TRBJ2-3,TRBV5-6,CASSDPTSGVTDTQYF
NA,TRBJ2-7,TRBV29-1,CSVGFRPLIFEQYF
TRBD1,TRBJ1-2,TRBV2,CASIFGQGIVGYTF
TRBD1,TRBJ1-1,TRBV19,CASSRDRNTEAFF
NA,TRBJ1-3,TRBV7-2,CASSQVGQASGNTIYF
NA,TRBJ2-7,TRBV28,CASSFAGSYEQYF
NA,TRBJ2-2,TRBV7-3,CASSPWGTNTNTGELFF
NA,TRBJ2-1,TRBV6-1,CASSELAGFRGGYEQFF
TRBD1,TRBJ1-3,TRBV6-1,CASSGPQGRSGNTIYF
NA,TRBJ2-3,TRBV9,CASSSTGFVTDTQYF
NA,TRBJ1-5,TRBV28,CASSLGRGIYQPQHF
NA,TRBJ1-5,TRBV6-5,CASRPGTYYQPQHF
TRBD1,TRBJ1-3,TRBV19,CASRQGASRTGNTIYF
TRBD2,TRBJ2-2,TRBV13,CASSTTSGGVNTGELFF
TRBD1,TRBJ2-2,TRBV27,CASRLLRGSDGELFF
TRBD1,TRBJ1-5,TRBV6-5,CASRRDSYSNQPQHF
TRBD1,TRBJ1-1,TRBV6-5,CASSSGTAKEAFF
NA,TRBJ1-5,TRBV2,CASSPGVSNQPQHF
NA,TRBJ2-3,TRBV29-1,CSVGPTDTQYF
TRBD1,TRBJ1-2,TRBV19,CASSISTGGIQANYGYTF
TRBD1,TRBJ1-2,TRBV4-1,CASSQDLGQGYGYTF
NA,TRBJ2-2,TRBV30,CAWSTRSAGAVVLFF
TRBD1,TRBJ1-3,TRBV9,CASSARQGSSGNTIYF
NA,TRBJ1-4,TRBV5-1,CASSLAEDEKLFF
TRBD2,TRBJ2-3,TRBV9,CASSVGRGGNTDTQYF
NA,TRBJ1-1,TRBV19,CASSIGVWTEAFF
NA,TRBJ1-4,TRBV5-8,CASSYGTLNEKLFF
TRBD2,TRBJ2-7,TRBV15,CATSRGRGVYEQYF
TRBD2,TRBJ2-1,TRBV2,CACRLGGNEQFF
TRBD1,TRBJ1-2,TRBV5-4,CASSLPDRVVGGYTF
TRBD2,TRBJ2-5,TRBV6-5,CASAGLAQGTQYF
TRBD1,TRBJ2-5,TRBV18,CASSPPGQGSEETQYF
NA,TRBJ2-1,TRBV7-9,CASSLGASRSYNEQFF
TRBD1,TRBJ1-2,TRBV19,CASSPTPGTGGYTF
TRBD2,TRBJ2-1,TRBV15,CATKGSGGSYNEQFF
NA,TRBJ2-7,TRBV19,CASRMQSDSYEQYF
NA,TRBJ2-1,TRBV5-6,CASSTDFLGIEQFF
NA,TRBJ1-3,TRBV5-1,CASSLDASSGNTIYF
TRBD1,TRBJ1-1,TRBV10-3,CAISLGTGSDTEAFF
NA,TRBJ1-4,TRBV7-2,CASSLSTTNEKLFF
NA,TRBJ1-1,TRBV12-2,CASRLVVAEAFF
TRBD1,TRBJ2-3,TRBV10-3,CAMTGEPGGGTDTQYF
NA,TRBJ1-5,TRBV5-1,CASSTSGGARPQHF
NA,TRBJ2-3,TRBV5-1,CASSLEMAEGGYF
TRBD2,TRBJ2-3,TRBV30,CAWSAGTSGGPDTQYF
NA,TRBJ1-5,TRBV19,CASSIPHSSNQPQHF
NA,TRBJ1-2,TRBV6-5,CASRENYGYTF
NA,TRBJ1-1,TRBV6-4,CASSAQTGSGTEAFF
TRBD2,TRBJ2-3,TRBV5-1,CASSGAGADTDTQYF
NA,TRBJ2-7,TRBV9,CASSLGGANSYEQYF
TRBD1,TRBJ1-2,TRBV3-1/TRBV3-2,CASSQDGQGDGYTF
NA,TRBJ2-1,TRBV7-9,CASSPSSRVDEQFF
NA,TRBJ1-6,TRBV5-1,CASHRDGSYNSPLHF